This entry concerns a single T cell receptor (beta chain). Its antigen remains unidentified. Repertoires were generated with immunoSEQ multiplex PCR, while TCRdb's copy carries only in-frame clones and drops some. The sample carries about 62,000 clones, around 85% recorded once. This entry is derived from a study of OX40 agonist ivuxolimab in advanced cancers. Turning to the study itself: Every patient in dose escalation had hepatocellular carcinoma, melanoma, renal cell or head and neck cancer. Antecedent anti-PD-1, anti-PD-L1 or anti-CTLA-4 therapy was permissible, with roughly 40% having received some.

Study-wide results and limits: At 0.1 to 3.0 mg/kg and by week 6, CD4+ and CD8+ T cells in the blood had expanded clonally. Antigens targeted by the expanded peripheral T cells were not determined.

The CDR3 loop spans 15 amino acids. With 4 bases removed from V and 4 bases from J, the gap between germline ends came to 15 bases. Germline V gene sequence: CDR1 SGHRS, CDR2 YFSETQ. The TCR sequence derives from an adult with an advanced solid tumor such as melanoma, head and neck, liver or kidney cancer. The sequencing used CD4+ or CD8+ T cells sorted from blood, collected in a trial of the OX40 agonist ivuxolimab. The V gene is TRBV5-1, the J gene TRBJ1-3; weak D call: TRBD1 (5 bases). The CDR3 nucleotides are TGCGCCAGCAGCCCCGACGGGACGGGGGGAAACACCATATATTTT. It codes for CASSPDGTGGNTIYF. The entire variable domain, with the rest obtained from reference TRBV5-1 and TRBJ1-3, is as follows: KAGVTQTPRYLIKTRGQQVTLSCSPISGHRSVSWYQQTPGQGLQFLFEYFSETQRNKGNFPGRFSGRQFSNSRSEMNVSTLELGDSALYLCASSPDGTGGNTIYFGEGSWLTVV.